This T cell receptor (beta chain) was sequenced in a study of blood T cell repertoires in COVID-19. In germline, CDR1 is SNHLY, CDR2 FYNNEI. This CDR3 region has 15 residues. Trimming cost V 5 bases and J 12 bases, with 23 bases left between them. The table came from immunoSEQ multiplex PCR; TCRdb's copy has only in-frame clones and leaves some out. The sample carries a few hundred thousand clones, 90% recorded once. This clone has a single count. Participants were aged about 18 to 100 years, lived in about two dozen US areas, and enrolled virtually. The sequencing sample was made of PBMCs or T cells enriched from blood (not recorded which). The sequence was collected from a man aged 18-30 years who had recovered from COVID-19. The chain recombines TRBV2 with TRBJ1-5; D unclear. The CDR3 region is CASSTLAVPIPRQHF. The CDR3 DNA sequence: TGTGCCAGCAGTACCCTCGCGGTCCCCATCCCCCGCCAGCATTTT.